Presented here are 8 T cell receptor beta chains from one specimen sequenced in a study of a mutant IDH1 vaccine in newly diagnosed glioma. Which antigens these TCRs recognize remains unknown. Described time point: week 11, during vaccination. Mutant IDH1 20-mer peptide, at 300 ug, made up each vaccine dose, with topical imiquimod. The protocol was immunoSEQ multiplex PCR, while the TCRdb copy is restricted to in-frame clones and leaves out a portion. The sample has some 120,000 clones, around 77% seen once. Sample: PBMCs, taken from a glioma patient whose treatment included an IDH1 peptide vaccine. The receptors were gathered from a man aged 35 to 55 with glioma.

The V gene is TRBV7-2, the J gene TRBJ2-1, with 12 nucleotides matching TRBD2. The CDR3 runs to 16 residues. The V segment lost 5 bases and the J segment 7 bases; nucleotides outside the gene matches: 9. Germline loops: CDR1 SGHTA, CDR2 FQGNSA. The CDR3 bases are TGTGCCAGCAGCCGGGATTTGACTAGCGGGAGAAATGAGCAGTTCTTC. This encodes CASSRDLTSGRNEQFF. The complete variable domain, with remaining parts taken from reference TRBV7-2 and TRBJ2-1, reads GAGVSQSPSNKVTEKGKDVELRCDPISGHTALYWYRQSLGQGLEFLIYFQGNSAPDKSGLPSDRFSAERTGGSVSTLTIQRTQQEDSAVYLCASSRDLTSGRNEQFFGPGTRLTVL.

V usage is TRBV19 and J usage is TRBJ1-6; D remains ambiguous. This CDR3 has 14 residues. CDR1 and CDR2 (germline): LNHDA, SQIVND (reference sequence). V was shortened by 8 bases and J by 8 bases, with 16 bases between the two germline ends. In nucleotides, the CDR3 is TGTGCCAGTGGTTCCGGCCTCCCCTATTCACCCCTCCACTTT. It specifies CASGSGLPYSPLHF.

This clone was counted only a few times. The chain joins TRBV30 to TRBJ1-4; unclear D gene. V was cut by 5 bases and J by 7 bases, with 17 bases left in between. Looked up from germline, CDR1 is GTSNPN and CDR2 is SVGIG (reference sequence). This CDR3 spans 14 amino acids. The CDR3 coding sequence is TGTGCCTGGGGTCTTGGAGGGAAGAGTGAAAAACTGTTTTTT. This translates into CAWGLGGKSEKLFF.

V and J are TRBV30 and TRBJ2-7; D may match TRBD1 or TRBD2 (5 bases each). The CDR3 runs 11 residues. Germline loops: CDR1 GTSNPN, CDR2 SVGIG (reference sequence). Trimming took 8 bases from V and 5 from J, leaving 13 bases between them. CDR3 sequence (DNA): TGTGCCCTTCTCCGGGGACACGAGCAGTACTTC. This sequence encodes CALLRGHEQYF.

The V call is TRBV27, the J call TRBJ1-1, with no clear D. The CDR3 has 13 amino acids. Trimming shortened V by 6 bases and J by 6 bases, and 14 bases separated the two germline ends. Germline V gene data show CDR1 as MNHEY and CDR2 as SMNVEV (reference sequence). CDR3 sequence reads: CASSLGRFAEAFF. The CDR3 DNA reads TGTGCCAGCAGCCTCGGACGGTTCGCTGAAGCTTTCTTT.

The chain joins TRBV19 to TRBJ1-1, with D possibly being TRBD1 (5 bases). The CDR3 is made up of 13 amino acids. V lost 1 base and J lost 4, with 7 bases in between. CDR1 is LNHDA and CDR2 is SQIVND in the germline V gene (reference sequence). The CDR3 DNA reads as TGTGCCAGTAGTATAGCCGACAGCACTGAAGCTTTCTTT. Amino acid sequence: CASSIADSTEAFF. Full variable domain (missing parts from reference TRBV19 and TRBJ1-1): DGGITQSPKYLFRKEGQNVTLSCEQNLNHDAMYWYRQDPGQGLRLIYYSQIVNDFQKGDIAEGYSVSREKKESFPLTVTSAQKNPTAFYLCASSIADSTEAFFGQGTRLTVV.

This chain joins TRBV6-5 and TRBJ2-7; D is ambiguous. Germline V gives CDR1 MNHEY, CDR2 SVGAGI. The CDR3 contains 13 residues. Trimming shortened V by 6 bases and J by 6 bases, and 15 bases separated the two germline ends. CDR3 loop: CASSIGRPGEQYF. DNA of the CDR3: TGTGCCAGCAGCATCGGCCGGCCCGGCGAGCAGTACTTC.

CDR3 DNA: TGTGCCAGCAGCTTCCTTCAGGGCAACCAAGAGACCCAGTACTTC. It encodes CASSFLQGNQETQYF. The chain links TRBV5-4 to TRBJ2-5; the D gene is possibly TRBD1 (5 bases). The CDR3 extends over 15 amino acids. V was cut by 2 bases and J by 0 bases, with 11 bases left in between. Germline lookup yields CDR1 SGHNT and CDR2 YYREEE (reference sequence).